The 12 T cell receptor beta chains in this list originate from one sample, sequenced in a study of human T cells and chemical hapten exposure. Each CDR3 protein gets one entry after TCRdb re-called the RACE reads with MiXCR. The table has about 140,000 distinct CDR3 sequences, around 11% seen once. As for time point: patch test 2, 6 weeks after DPC sensitization. Treatment denoted: therapeutic diphenylcyclopropenone sensitization with weekly scalp DPC. The sequencing here drew on whole blood, taken in connection with sensitization to the hapten diphenylcyclopropenone (DPC). All receptors derive from a woman aged 45-60 years with alopecia areata. Some clones in this sample may be carry-over from other donors' samples.

This clonotype has only a few counts. This chain links TRBV19 with TRBJ2-1; a weak D match, TRBD2 (7 bases). Germline V CDR1 and CDR2: LNHDA, SQIVND (reference sequence). The V end was cut by 7 bases, the J end by 0 bases, with 13 bases between. This CDR3 has 15 residues. This CDR3 is CASNAGAHSYNEQFF. CDR3 sequence (DNA): TGTGCCAGTAATGCGGGGGCACACTCCTACAATGAGCAGTTCTTC.

V usage is TRBV5-1 and J usage is TRBJ2-7; TRBD2 matches 7 bases. Germline V gene lookup returns CDR1 SGHRS and CDR2 YFSETQ. V trimming: 4 bases; J trimming: 4 bases; junction bases outside the gene matches: 14. The CDR3 runs to 16 residues. CDR3 residues: CASSGGDRLREYEQYF. CDR3 in DNA: TGCGCCAGCAGCGGGGGGGACCGGCTCCGCGAGTACGAGCAGTACTTC.

The chain uses TRBV2 and TRBJ2-5, with D tentatively TRBD1 (6 bases). The length of the CDR3 is 14 residues. Germline V gene sequence: CDR1 SNHLY, CDR2 FYNNEI. Between the trimmed V and J ends, which lost 6 bases and 1 base, there was a span of 12 bases. CDR3 sequence reads: CASRHRDTQETQYF. Here the CDR3 DNA reads TGTGCCAGCAGGCACCGGGACACCCAAGAGACCCAGTACTTC.

This clonotype has ten or more counts. The gene calls are TRBV19 and TRBJ2-7; 7 bases line up with TRBD1. Unmatched junction bases numbered 6, after V lost 5 bases and J lost 2 bases. This CDR3 spans 14 amino acids. The germline V gene encodes CDR1 LNHDA and CDR2 SQIVND (reference sequence). The CDR3 coding sequence is TGTGCCAGTAGTGAGACAGGGACCACCTACGAGCAGTACTTC. Protein product: CASSETGTTYEQYF. The full variable domain, with the rest looked up from reference TRBV19 and TRBJ2-7, is DGGITQSPKYLFRKEGQNVTLSCEQNLNHDAMYWYRQDPGQGLRLIYYSQIVNDFQKGDIAEGYSVSREKKESFPLTVTSAQKNPTAFYLCASSETGTTYEQYFGPGTRLTVT.

This clonotype was observed at least ten times. The chain recombines TRBV24-1 with TRBJ1-5; no definite D call. Germline CDR1 and CDR2: KGHDR and SFDVKD. V shed 3 bases and J shed 3 bases, with 5 bases lying between them. The CDR3 consists of 13 residues. The CDR3 here is CATSDTNNQPQHF. The CDR3 DNA sequence: TGTGCCACCAGTGATACCAACAATCAGCCCCAGCATTTT.

This clonotype was counted only a few times. The CDR3 loop reads CASSGLAVSYEQYF. Here the CDR3 DNA reads TGTGCCAGCAGTGGACTAGCGGTCTCCTACGAGCAGTACTTC. The chain couples TRBV2 to TRBJ2-7; TRBD2 aligns across 9 bases. Germline CDR1 reads SNHLY; CDR2 reads FYNNEI. V shed 4 bases and J 0 bases; nucleotides not matched to a gene: 1. The CDR3 is 14 residues long. Variable domain in full (rest from reference TRBV2 and TRBJ2-7): EPEVTQTPSHQVTQMGQEVILRCVPISNHLYFYWYRQILGQKVEFLVSFYNNEISEKSEIFDDQFSVERPDGSNFTLKIRSTKLEDSAMYFCASSGLAVSYEQYFGPGTRLTVT.

The sample holds many counts of this clonotype. The rearrangement links TRBV14 to TRBJ2-1; 7 positions agree with TRBD2. The V segment lost 0 bases and the J segment 9 bases; nucleotides outside the gene matches: 11. In germline, CDR1 is SGHDN, CDR2 FVKESK. The length of the CDR3 is 16 residues. This CDR3 reads CASSQDGGTTRGEQFF. The CDR3 DNA is TGTGCCAGCAGCCAAGATGGAGGGACTACCCGGGGTGAGCAGTTCTTC.

The table lists this clonotype with many counts. This chain links TRBV6-6 with TRBJ2-6; 7 bases fit TRBD2. Germline trimming cut 5 bases from V and 4 bases from J; bases unmatched to any gene: 8. The CDR3 loop spans 16 amino acids. Germline values: CDR1 MNHNY, CDR2 SVGAGI (reference sequence). The CDR3 sequence: CASSPRGSGGANVLTF. The CDR3 DNA reads TGTGCCAGCAGTCCTCGCGGGAGCGGCGGGGCCAACGTCCTGACTTTC.

This clonotype was recorded only once. The J gene is TRBJ2-5, the V gene TRBV11-3; the match to TRBD1 covers 7 bases. Trimming took 1 base from V and 4 from J; bases not matched to a gene: 12. There are 17 residues in the CDR3. The germline V gene has CDR1 SGHNT and CDR2 YENEEA. The CDR3: CASSLVMGQSRRETQYF. CDR3 coding DNA: TGTGCCAGCAGCTTAGTGATGGGACAGAGTCGTCGAGAGACCCAGTACTTC.

This clonotype was seen at least ten times. The chain has TRBV18 and TRBJ2-5; D remains ambiguous. Trimming shortened V by 1 base and J by 2 bases, and 11 bases separated the two germline ends. The CDR3 loop spans 15 amino acids. Germline-derived CDR1 and CDR2 are KGHSH and LQKENI. The CDR3, as DNA: TGTGCCAGCTCACCACGTGTAGGGAATCAAGAGACCCAGTACTTC. Protein: CASSPRVGNQETQYF. Complete variable domain (other parts from reference TRBV18 and TRBJ2-5): NAGVMQNPRHLVRRRGQEARLRCSPMKGHSHVYWYRQLPEEGLKFMVYLQKENIIDESGMPKERFSAEFPKEGPSILRIQQVVRGDSAAYFCASSPRVGNQETQYFGPGTRLLVL.

This clonotype was counted at least ten times. The chain has TRBV16 and TRBJ2-7, with D possibly matching TRBD1 (5 bases). The length of the CDR3 is 14 residues. In germline, CDR1 is KGHSY, CDR2 FQNENV. V lost 1 base and J 6 bases, leaving 13 bases between the germline ends. As DNA, the CDR3 is TGTGCCAGCAGCCAATACCAGGGAACCTCCGAGCAGTACTTC. This translates into CASSQYQGTSEQYF. Complete variable domain (other parts from reference TRBV16 and TRBJ2-7): GEEVAQTPKHLVRGEGQKAKLYCAPIKGHSYVFWYQQVLKNEFKFLISFQNENVFDETGMPKERFSAKCLPNSPCSLEIQATKLEDSAVYFCASSQYQGTSEQYFGPGTRLTVT.

This clonotype turned up a few times. This chain connects TRBV5-6 to TRBJ1-4; D perhaps matches TRBD1 (5 bases). The CDR3 is 13 residues long. Trimming stripped 5 bases from V and 4 bases from J, with 9 bases between. Germline V lookup: CDR1 SGHDT, CDR2 YYEEEE. The DNA of the CDR3 is TGTGCCAGCAGTCGGGACCTTAATGAAAAACTGTTTTTT. As protein: CASSRDLNEKLFF.